This TCR beta chain was captured in a study of long-term antiretroviral therapy in people with HIV. Study-level information: Some samples came about a decade before the 2015 immediate-ART recommendation, and these were the earliest. Study-wide results and limits: Pre-ART clonal expansion yielded clones that dominated the repertoire at all time points. Repertoires from HIV showed CDR3 length ranges narrower than those of controls. Subsequent to ART, diversity was augmented yet persisted below that of transplant donor controls.

Runs used v3.0 of the immunoSEQ assay and were done at survey level. Sequencing was performed with immunoSEQ multiplex PCR; in TCRdb, only in-frame clones are kept and a portion is missing. This table has some 17,000 clones, approximately 81% appearing once. Note on this clone: Its antigen is undetermined.

CDR1 is SNHLY and CDR2 is FYNNEI in the germline V gene. V lost 0 bases, J lost 7 bases, and 10 bases lay in between. The CDR3 has 13 residues. The sequencing here drew on unsorted PBMCs, taken 0.3 years before starting antiretroviral therapy. The TCR was taken from a man between 45 and 60 years old with HIV. The chain has TRBV2 and TRBJ2-7; D might be TRBD1 (5 bases). Here the CDR3 DNA reads TGTGCCAGCAGTGAAGCGGGGCCCAGGGAGCAGTACTTC. This gives the protein CASSEAGPREQYF. The variable domain in full, with the rest retrieved from reference TRBV2 and TRBJ2-7, is EPEVTQTPSHQVTQMGQEVILRCVPISNHLYFYWYRQILGQKVEFLVSFYNNEISEKSEIFDDQFSVERPDGSNFTLKIRSTKLEDSAMYFCASSEAGPREQYFGPGTRLTVT.